A selection of T cell receptor beta chains follows, all from one sample in a study of cytomegalovirus exposure and HLA in healthy donors. Data came from immunoSEQ multiplex PCR; TCRdb stores just in-frame clones and leaves some out. This sample yields approximately 290,000 clones, of which about 80% are seen a single time; about 0.28% belongs to the top ten. Sequencing was carried out using PBMCs. The source is a girl aged 2 to 10 in good health and CMV-seronegative. The CDR3 runs from the conserved cysteine through the conserved F or W. The D gene is left open where the match is weak. Rows give clone size only sometimes, using once, few, many, or a class for an expanded clone.

j_call | d_call | v_call | clone_size | cdr3_aa | cdr3_nt
TRBJ2-7 | TRBD1 | TRBV4-2 | . | CASSHHGQGPSYEQYF | TGTGCCAGCAGCCACCACGGACAGGGACCCTCCTACGAGCAGTACTTC
TRBJ2-3 | TRBD1 | TRBV12-5 | . | CASGLGTGTDTQYF | TGTGCTAGTGGTTTGGGGACAGGGACAGATACGCAGTATTTT
TRBJ1-2 | TRBD1 | TRBV28 | few | CASSLLQGLNYGYTF | TGTGCCAGCAGTTTATTACAGGGGCTCAACTATGGCTACACCTTC
TRBJ1-2 | . | TRBV7-2 | . | CASSQRAQGGYGYTF | TGTGCCAGCAGCCAGAGGGCACAGGGCGGCTATGGCTACACCTTC
TRBJ1-1 | . | TRBV23-1 | . | CASSHHPDSDTEAFF | TGCGCCAGCAGTCACCATCCGGACAGCGACACTGAAGCTTTCTTT
TRBJ2-3 | TRBD2 | TRBV9 | . | CASSVGTSGWGGRGTDTQYF | TGTGCCAGCAGCGTAGGGACTAGCGGGTGGGGGGGTAGGGGCACAGATACGCAGTATTTT
TRBJ1-2 | . | TRBV5-1 | . | CASSLITGTSYGYTF | TGCGCCAGCAGCTTAATTACCGGGACAAGCTATGGCTACACCTTC
TRBJ2-1 | TRBD2 | TRBV28 | . | CASSPSGTSAYNEQFF | TGTGCCAGCAGTCCCTCCGGGACTAGCGCTTACAATGAGCAGTTCTTC
TRBJ2-1 | TRBD2 | TRBV28 | . | CASRDLAGGYNEQFF | TGTGCCAGCAGGGACTTAGCGGGGGGATACAATGAGCAGTTCTTC
TRBJ2-7 | . | TRBV19 | . | CASSMGLALYEQYF | TGTGCCAGTAGTATGGGGCTAGCGCTCTACGAGCAGTACTTC
TRBJ2-1 | TRBD2 | TRBV29-1 | . | CSVDGLAGGPQQFF | TGCAGCGTTGACGGGCTAGCGGGAGGACCCCAACAGTTCTTC
TRBJ1-1 | . | TRBV7-2 | once | CASSLIQGTEAFF | TGTGCCAGCAGCTTAATCCAGGGCACTGAAGCTTTCTTT
TRBJ2-1 | TRBD1 | TRBV7-6 | . | CASSLARDRSYNEQFF | TGTGCCAGCAGCTTAGCCCGGGACAGATCCTACAATGAGCAGTTCTTC
TRBJ1-1 | . | TRBV4-1 | . | CASSQDLRRGVNTEAFF | TGCGCCAGCAGCCAAGATCTCCGCCGGGGGGTGAACACTGAAGCTTTCTTT
TRBJ1-1 | TRBD1 | TRBV11-1 | . | CASSDTTGDMNTEAFF | TGTGCCAGCAGCGACACCACAGGGGACATGAACACTGAAGCTTTCTTT
TRBJ2-3 | TRBD2 | TRBV27 | . | CASSFAGDTDTQYF | TGTGCCAGCAGTTTTGCGGGGGACACAGATACGCAGTATTTT
TRBJ1-2 | . | TRBV13 | . | CASSYFLTGYGYTF | TGTGCCAGCAGTTACTTTTTGACAGGTTATGGCTACACCTTC
TRBJ2-6 | . | TRBV5-1 | . | CASEGDDEGTGANVLTF | TGCGCCAGCGAGGGGGACGATGAGGGGACTGGGGCCAACGTCCTGACTTTC
TRBJ1-3 | TRBD1 | TRBV6-5 | . | CASRGGQGSRNTIYF | TGTGCCAGCAGAGGGGGACAGGGGTCGAGAAACACCATATATTTT
TRBJ1-2 | . | TRBV19 | . | CASIGARTYGYTF | TGTGCCAGTATCGGTGCAAGAACTTATGGCTACACCTTC
TRBJ2-7 | TRBD1 | TRBV7-9 | . | CASSPRDRAGEQYF | TGTGCCAGCAGCCCCCGGGACAGGGCAGGGGAGCAGTACTTC
TRBJ2-5 | TRBD1 | TRBV10-3 | . | CAIRTGQGEETQYF | TGTGCCATTAGGACGGGACAGGGGGAAGAGACCCAGTACTTC
TRBJ2-1 | TRBD2 | TRBV6-4 | few | CASSDTGGSYNEQFF | TGTGCCAGCAGTGACACGGGAGGCTCCTACAATGAGCAGTTCTTC
TRBJ2-7 | TRBD2 | TRBV19 | . | CASRRAAGTSGRASTYEQYF | TGTGCCAGTAGGAGGGCAGCCGGGACTAGCGGGAGGGCATCGACCTACGAGCAGTACTTC
TRBJ2-1 | TRBD2 | TRBV29-1 | few | CSVEGYWVGGNGISYNEQFF | TGCAGCGTTGAAGGGTACTGGGTGGGGGGGAACGGGATCTCCTACAATGAGCAGTTCTTC
TRBJ1-2 | . | TRBV28 | . | CASSGRLHGYTF | TGTGCCAGCAGTGGGCGATTACATGGCTACACCTTC
TRBJ2-1 | . | TRBV13 | . | CASSLVGGKNNKQFF | TGTGCCAGCAGCTTAGTTGGCGGGAAAAACAATAAGCAGTTCTTC
TRBJ1-4 | . | TRBV7-9 | . | CAADGGEKLFF | TGTGCTGCCGACGGAGGAGAAAAACTGTTTTTT
TRBJ2-5 | TRBD2 | TRBV27 | few | CASSFAGTSGHQETQYF | TGTGCCAGCAGTTTCGCGGGGACTAGCGGGCACCAAGAGACCCAGTACTTC
TRBJ2-7 | . | TRBV6-9 | . | CASIRDSTSYEQYF | TGTGCCAGCATACGGGACTCCACTTCCTACGAGCAGTACTTC
TRBJ2-5 | . | TRBV7-6 | . | CASSLALAAETQYF | TGTGCCAGCAGCTTAGCGCTAGCCGCCGAGACCCAGTACTTC
TRBJ2-3 | . | TRBV15 | . | CATSRDHRQINTDTQYF | TGTGCCACCAGCAGAGATCACAGACAAATAAACACAGATACGCAGTATTTT
TRBJ2-5 | TRBD2 | TRBV7-2 | . | CASSLVQRGGRETQYF | TGTGCCAGCAGCTTAGTTCAGCGGGGGGGCCGGGAGACCCAGTACTTC
TRBJ2-1 | . | TRBV9 | . | CASSVSSGYNEQFF | TGTGCCAGCAGCGTTTCCAGCGGATACAATGAGCAGTTCTTC
TRBJ1-6 | . | TRBV19 | . | CASQNRGRGSYNSPLHF | TGTGCCAGCCAAAACCGCGGCCGGGGCTCCTATAATTCACCCCTCCACTTT
TRBJ1-1 | . | TRBV18 | once | CASSPQTFTTGGNTEAFF | TGTGCCAGCTCACCGCAAACCTTTACGACGGGGGGGAACACTGAAGCTTTCTTT
TRBJ1-3 | . | TRBV6-6 | . | CASSFGGNSGNTIYF | TGTGCCAGCTCTTTCGGAGGGAACTCTGGAAACACCATATATTTT
TRBJ2-3 | . | TRBV6-5 | . | CASNGGRGGTDTQYF | TGTGCCAGCAATGGCGGAAGGGGAGGAACAGATACGCAGTATTTT
TRBJ2-3 | . | TRBV11-2 | . | CASSFGGAGDTQYF | TGTGCCAGCAGCTTTGGGGGAGCGGGAGATACGCAGTATTTT
TRBJ2-2 | TRBD2 | TRBV5-1 | . | CASSRMGLAERNTGELFF | TGCGCCAGCAGCCGAATGGGACTAGCGGAGAGGAACACCGGGGAGCTGTTTTTT
TRBJ2-3 | . | TRBV15 | few | CATSTPSADTQYF | TGTGCCACCAGCACCCCCTCAGCAGATACGCAGTATTTT